A single T cell receptor beta chain is shown here with its context. Antigen unknown. The data derive from a study of siplizumab effects on memory and regulatory T cells. Overall study findings and caveats: The mean Treg-derived percentage of mappable alloreactive CD4+ clones was under 75% with siplizumab compared with about 27% in controls.

Germline V gene data show CDR1 as MDHEN and CDR2 as SYDVKM. With 8 bases clipped from V and 0 bases from J, the junction kept 7 bases outside the gene matches. The CDR3 length is 15 residues. Sequencing was performed with immunoSEQ multiplex PCR; in TCRdb, only in-frame clones are kept and a portion is missing. The profile shows about 100,000 clones, about 95% of them singletons. The specimen sequenced was non-Treg CD4+ T cells sorted from blood. The sequence derives from a human donor in good health. The J gene is TRBJ2-3, the V gene TRBV28, with TRBD1 matching over 8 bases. This CDR3 reads CASQPRGLSTDTQYF. DNA of the CDR3: TGTGCCAGCCAACCCAGGGGGCTAAGCACAGATACGCAGTATTTT.